A single sample gave rise to the 20 T cell receptor beta chains below, sequenced in a study of response to subunit inactivated influenza vaccine. TCRdb ran MiXCR on the RT-PCR reads and lists one entry per CDR3 protein. Altogether roughly 700,000 distinct CDR3 sequences are present, roughly 14% being singletons, with the ten largest covering 6% to 8%. The sequences come from PBMCs from blood, collected around 14 days before vaccination. Source of these receptors: a man over 45 who received an inactivated influenza vaccine.

The gene calls are TRBV6-1 and TRBJ1-5; TRBD1 agrees at 7 bases. Germline-derived CDR1 and CDR2 are MNHNS and SASEGT. The CDR3 has 16 amino acids. V was pared by 6 bases and J by 7 bases, with 15 bases of the junction left unmatched. CDR3 DNA sequence: TGTGCCAGCAGGCCCTCGGGGGAAGGGGGCCGCCAGCCCCAGCATTTT. It specifies CASRPSGEGGRQPQHF.

This clonotype was counted at least ten times. The chain links TRBV3-1 to TRBJ2-7; D perhaps matches TRBD2 (5 bases). Germline values: CDR1 LGHDT, CDR2 YNNKEL (reference sequence). This CDR3 has 12 residues. V was clipped by 1 base and J by 9 bases, with 10 bases between them. The CDR3 DNA reads as TGTGCCAGCAGCCAAGGGGAGCGGAGGCAGTACTTC. It specifies CASSQGERRQYF.

This clonotype was detected a few times. The chain links TRBV4-3 to TRBJ2-1; D remains unclear. Germline assignment: CDR1 LGHNA and CDR2 YSLEER. Trimming cost V 0 bases and J 9 bases, with 12 bases left between them. This CDR3 has 14 amino acids. The CDR3 DNA follows: TGCGCCAGCAGCCAAGATCCTAGAGCGCGTGAGCAGTTCTTC. Protein sequence: CASSQDPRAREQFF.

The chain recombines TRBV7-9 with TRBJ2-1; the D gene is possibly TRBD2 (5 bases). CDR1 is SEHNR, CDR2 FQNEAQ, per germline (reference sequence). This CDR3 has 15 residues. The ends were cut back, 2 bases at V and 2 bases at J, with 10 bases in the middle. CDR3 coding DNA: TGTGCCAGCAGCTTAAGAAACGGGGCCTACAATGAGCAGTTCTTC. Encoded protein: CASSLRNGAYNEQFF.

This clonotype has a handful of counts. The V and J genes are TRBV7-9 and TRBJ2-7, with D perhaps TRBD1 or TRBD2 (5 bases each). The CDR3 has 15 residues. The V gene's germline CDR1 is SEHNR and CDR2 FQNEAQ (reference sequence). V was clipped by 5 bases and J by 0 bases, with 14 bases between them. The CDR3 DNA is TGTGCCAGCAGCCCCTCCCGGGACCGCTCCTACGAGCAGTACTTC. It is translated as CASSPSRDRSYEQYF. The full variable domain, with the rest looked up from reference TRBV7-9 and TRBJ2-7, is DTGVSQNPRHKITKRGQNVTFRCDPISEHNRLYWYRQTLGQGPEFLTYFQNEAQLEKSRLLSDRFSAERPKGSFSTLEIQRTEQGDSAMYLCASSPSRDRSYEQYFGPGTRLTVT.

This clonotype was seen a few times. The chain uses TRBV27 and TRBJ2-5, with TRBD1 matching 9 bases. V dropped 5 bases and J dropped 5; count of bases not matched to a gene: 6. This CDR3 region has 14 residues. CDR1 and CDR2 (germline): MNHEY, SMNVEV (reference sequence). This CDR3 reads CASSQGQGWETQYF. CDR3 coding DNA: TGTGCCAGCAGTCAGGGACAGGGTTGGGAGACCCAGTACTTC.

The chain recombines TRBV5-1 with TRBJ2-7, with D possibly TRBD1 on 6 matching bases. The CDR3 runs 15 residues. Germline CDR1 reads SGHRS; CDR2 reads YFSETQ. The germline V and J ends were trimmed by 4 bases and 1 base, with 15 bases remaining between them. CDR3 residues: CASSLDRSRSYEQYF. The CDR3 region has the DNA TGCGCCAGCAGCCTGGACAGATCCCGTTCCTACGAGCAGTACTTC.

This clonotype was detected only a few times. The chain recombines TRBV7-8 with TRBJ2-2; 8 bases match TRBD2. The CDR3 loop spans 17 amino acids. V dropped 5 bases and J dropped 1; count of bases not matched to a gene: 9. Germline-derived CDR1 and CDR2 are SGHVS and FQNEAQ. In nucleotides, the CDR3 is TGTGCCAGCAGCCCGCGGATGGGACTAGTGAACACCGGGGAGCTGTTTTTT. Translating gives CASSPRMGLVNTGELFF.

This clonotype was seen a handful of times. The CDR3 spells CATSRDRDRYRPLHF. CDR3 in DNA: TGTGCCACCAGCAGAGATCGGGACAGGTACCGACCCCTCCACTTT. This chain links TRBV15 with TRBJ1-6; 8 bases match TRBD1. J was trimmed by 12 bases and V by 0 bases; bases with no gene match: 7. Germline CDR1 and CDR2: LNHNV and YYDKDF (reference sequence). The CDR3 is 15 amino acids.

This clonotype has only a few counts. The rearrangement links TRBV12-3 or TRBV12-4 to TRBJ2-1, with D possibly being TRBD1 or TRBD2 (5 bases each). Trimming cost V 5 bases and J 0 bases, with 14 bases left between them. The CDR3 loop spans 16 amino acids. CDR3 sequence: CASSPVGTYSYNEQFF. In DNA, the CDR3 is TGTGCCAGCAGTCCCGTGGGGACCTACTCCTACAATGAGCAGTTCTTC.

This sequence joins TRBV9 and TRBJ2-2; 9 nucleotides match TRBD2. Germline V gene lookup returns CDR1 SGDLS and CDR2 YYNGEE. This CDR3 has 17 amino acids. The J segment lost 2 bases and the V segment lost 0 bases, leaving 5 bases of the junction unmatched. The CDR3 is CASSVALAGSNTGELFF. DNA for the CDR3: TGTGCCAGCAGCGTAGCGCTAGCGGGGAGTAACACCGGGGAGCTGTTTTTT.

This clonotype occurred a few times. The V and J genes are TRBV29-1 and TRBJ1-1; 8 positions agree with TRBD1. Germline assignment: CDR1 SQVTM and CDR2 ANQGSEA. Trimming cost V 6 bases and J 0 bases; bases outside gene matches: 6. This CDR3 has 14 residues. The CDR3 DNA reads as TGCAGCGTACGCCCGGGACAGGTGAACACTGAAGCTTTCTTT. This gives the protein CSVRPGQVNTEAFF.

This clonotype was counted between two and nine times. V and J are TRBV10-3 and TRBJ2-7; 12 bases align to TRBD2. Germline V gene lookup returns CDR1 ENHRY and CDR2 SYGVKD. V trimming: 7 bases; J trimming: 4 bases; junction bases outside the gene matches: 5. The CDR3 runs 14 residues. The CDR3 bases are TGTGCCATCACATCGACTAGCGGGAGTTACGAGCAGTACTTC. This translates into CAITSTSGSYEQYF.

This clonotype appeared a few times. The V call is TRBV5-1, the J call TRBJ2-7; TRBD2 is a possible D gene (5 bases). The CDR3 spans 13 residues. Germline V gene lookup returns CDR1 SGHRS and CDR2 YFSETQ. V was trimmed by 0 bases and J by 7 bases, leaving 11 bases between them. CDR3 coding DNA: TGCGCCAGCAGCTTGGAACCGGACTGGGAGCAGTACTTC. Translation: CASSLEPDWEQYF. Together with reference TRBV5-1 and TRBJ2-7, the CDR3 gives the full variable domain: KAGVTQTPRYLIKTRGQQVTLSCSPISGHRSVSWYQQTPGQGLQFLFEYFSETQRNKGNFPGRFSGRQFSNSRSEMNVSTLELGDSALYLCASSLEPDWEQYFGPGTRLTVT.

The table lists this clonotype with a few counts. The chain joins TRBV5-1 to TRBJ2-3, with 8 bases matching TRBD1. Per germline, CDR1 SGHRS and CDR2 YFSETQ. J was trimmed by 4 bases and V by 0 bases; bases with no gene match: 10. This CDR3 comprises 17 residues. Written as DNA, the CDR3 is TGCGCCAGCAGCTTGGCCATTGGACAGGGTGGCGCAGATACGCAGTATTTT. It yields the protein CASSLAIGQGGADTQYF.

This clonotype was observed a few times. V usage is TRBV20-1 and J usage is TRBJ1-2, with D perhaps TRBD1 (5 bases). The CDR3 is 13 amino acids. V was trimmed by 5 bases and J by 4 bases, leaving 14 bases between them. The germline V gene has CDR1 DFQATT and CDR2 SNEGSKA (reference sequence). For the CDR3, the DNA is TGCAGTGCTTCTCGGCGGGGGGGCTATGGCTACACCTTC. Its protein is CSASRRGGYGYTF.

The chain has TRBV7-2 and TRBJ2-7, with D perhaps TRBD2 (6 bases). Trimming removed 2 bases from V and 3 bases from J, with 11 bases in between. Per germline, CDR1 SGHTA and CDR2 FQGNSA. This CDR3 spans 14 amino acids. CDR3 in amino acids: CASSLSGEYYEQYF. CDR3 nucleotide sequence: TGTGCCAGCAGCTTATCGGGGGAATACTACGAGCAGTACTTC.

In this sample, this clonotype turned up many times. The rearrangement uses TRBV20-1 and TRBJ1-1, with D unclear. CDR1 is DFQATT and CDR2 is SNEGSKA in the germline V gene (reference sequence). The CDR3 has 14 residues. Between the trimmed V and J ends, which lost 3 bases and 1 base, there was a span of 12 bases. The CDR3 region has the DNA TGCAGTGCTAGTGAATTTGGCGGGAACACTGAAGCTTTCTTT. It specifies CSASEFGGNTEAFF.

The chain links TRBV3-1 to TRBJ2-7; no definite D call. Trimming left V 1 base short and J 5 bases short, with 12 bases between. Germline-derived CDR1 and CDR2 are LGHDT and YNNKEL (reference sequence). The CDR3 consists of 14 residues. The CDR3 spells CASSQGLVTHEQYF. The CDR3 DNA reads TGTGCCAGCAGCCAAGGTCTAGTAACCCACGAGCAGTACTTC.

This clonotype was seen a few times. The V and J genes are TRBV5-1 and TRBJ2-7; TRBD2 aligns across 11 bases. The CDR3 is 15 residues long. Germline lookup yields CDR1 SGHRS and CDR2 YFSETQ. The trim removed 0 bases at V and 7 bases at J, leaving 6 bases unmatched. The DNA of the CDR3 is TGCGCCAGCAGCTTGGAGAGACTAGCGGGAAATGAGCAGTACTTC. Its protein product is CASSLERLAGNEQYF.